Below, 15 T cell receptor beta chains from the same sample are listed, as sequenced in a study of blood T cells in healthy people across ages. Primed by a sample-barcoded 5' primer and a J-beta primer mix, a second PCR proceeded for roughly 6 to 12 cycles. MiXCR was run by TCRdb on the 5' RACE reads, yielding one entry per CDR3 protein. The repertoire holds about 800,000 distinct CDR3 sequences, with over 45% as singletons. The material sequenced was blood. These receptors originate from a man aged 30-40 years in good health.

The chain recombines TRBV5-1 with TRBJ2-5; D perhaps matches TRBD2 (5 bases). The CDR3 totals 15 residues. Germline-derived CDR1 and CDR2 are SGHRS and YFSETQ. Trimming pared 0 bases from V and 5 bases from J, leaving 14 bases between. As DNA, the CDR3 is TGCGCCAGCAGCTTGGTAAGACTACCTGAGGAGACCCAGTACTTC. The encoded protein is CASSLVRLPEETQYF.

This clonotype showed up many times. The chain recombines TRBV7-2 with TRBJ2-5; unclear D gene. The CDR3 runs to 12 residues. V was clipped by 6 bases and J by 2 bases, with 7 bases between them. Germline V gene data show CDR1 as SGHTA and CDR2 as FQGNSA. The CDR3 reads CASSFSQETQYF. The CDR3 nucleotides are TGTGCCAGCAGTTTCTCTCAAGAGACCCAGTACTTC.

The V gene is TRBV6-2 or TRBV6-3, the J gene TRBJ1-5; D is undetermined. CDR3 length: 13 amino acids. The V end lost 2 bases, the J end lost 8 bases, and 10 bases lay between the germline ends. Germline CDR1 is MNHEY and CDR2 is SVGEGT. For the CDR3, the DNA is TGTGCCAGCAGTTACGGAGGGTGGGAGCCCCAGCATTTT. Its protein product is CASSYGGWEPQHF.

The rearrangement links TRBV5-1 to TRBJ2-4; 10 bases map to TRBD1. Germline-derived CDR1 and CDR2 are SGHRS and YFSETQ. This CDR3 contains 14 residues. Trimming at V came to 4 bases and at J to 8 bases, leaving 6 bases not matched to a gene. CDR3 sequence: CASSERGQGYIQYF. The CDR3 bases are TGCGCCAGCAGCGAGAGGGGACAGGGGTACATTCAGTACTTC.

A single count supports this clonotype. V and J are TRBV6-1 and TRBJ1-2, with unresolved D. The length of the CDR3 is 16 residues. Germline CDR1 MNHNS, CDR2 SASEGT. The V and J ends lost 0 bases and 5 bases respectively, with 16 bases between them. For the CDR3, the DNA is TGTGCCAGCAGTGAAGCGCCCGCGGGGTCCGGATATGGCTACACCTTC. Translated, it gives CASSEAPAGSGYGYTF.

There are a few counts of this clonotype. The chain employs TRBV7-8 and TRBJ2-1; D call uncertain. Germline CDR1 SGHVS, CDR2 FQNEAQ. This CDR3 contains 14 residues. V lost 2 bases and J 8 bases, leaving 13 bases between the germline ends. CDR3 in DNA: TGTGCCAGCAGCTTACCTTCCGGCGGCGATGAGCAGTTCTTC. Protein: CASSLPSGGDEQFF. Full variable domain (remainder filled in from reference TRBV7-8 and TRBJ2-1): GAGVSQSPRYKVAKRGQDVALRCDPISGHVSLFWYQQALGQGPEFLTYFQNEAQLDKSGLPSDRFFAERPEGSVSTLKIQRTQQEDSAVYLCASSLPSGGDEQFFGPGTRLTVL.

Turning to this clonotype: One end of the junction is discordant with germline, which a read error may explain. The chain joins TRBV6-2 or TRBV6-3 to TRBJ2-7; D may be TRBD1 (6 bases). This CDR3 region has 12 residues. The germline V gene encodes CDR1 MNHEY and CDR2 SVGEGT. The CDR3 here is CAGSGTLYEQYF. The CDR3 DNA reads as TGTGCCGGCAGTGGGACACTCTACGAGCAGTACTTC.

V usage is TRBV20-1 and J usage is TRBJ2-7; TRBD2 matches at 12 bases. With the DNA end fitting TRBJ2-5 better, the J assignment may be wrong. The CDR3 length is 16 residues. CDR1 and CDR2 (germline): DFQATT, SNEGSKA (reference sequence). The CDR3 DNA is TGCAGTGCTAATCGCCCTAGCGGGGGGGCCATGGGGACCCAGTACTTC. The encoded protein is CSANRPSGGAMGTQYF.

This rearrangement joins TRBV7-2 to TRBJ2-7; D might be TRBD1 (5 bases). With 2 bases removed from V and 6 bases from J, the gap between germline ends came to 14 bases. The CDR3 spans 14 residues. Germline CDR1 and CDR2: SGHTA and FQGNSA. The CDR3 DNA reads TGTGCCAGCAGCTTACGGACCCTCAGGGCCGAGCAGTACTTC. This codes for CASSLRTLRAEQYF.

The chain carries TRBV6-2 or TRBV6-3 and TRBJ1-2, with unresolved D. Germline CDR1 and CDR2: MNHEY and SVGEGT. The V end was cut by 6 bases, the J end by 4 bases, with 6 bases between. This CDR3 has 11 residues. The CDR3 is CASRDSYGYTF. The CDR3 coding sequence is TGTGCCAGCAGAGACTCCTATGGCTACACCTTC.

Only a few counts were recorded for this clonotype. The genes are TRBV20-1 and TRBJ2-1; TRBD2 matches at 8 bases. This CDR3 is 12 amino acids long. J was trimmed by 7 bases and V by 2 bases; bases with no gene match: 1. Germline assignment: CDR1 DFQATT and CDR2 SNEGSKA (reference sequence). In nucleotides, the CDR3 is TGCAGTGCTAGAAAGCGGGAGAATGAGCAGTTCTTC. This translates into CSARKRENEQFF.

The J gene is TRBJ1-1, the V gene TRBV6-6; 9 bases align to TRBD1. The trim removed 2 bases at V and 11 bases at J, leaving 3 bases unmatched. Germline assignment: CDR1 MNHNY and CDR2 SVGAGI (reference sequence). There are 12 residues in the CDR3. This chain's CDR3 is CASSYGTGMAFF. In DNA form, the CDR3 reads TGTGCCAGCAGTTACGGGACAGGGATGGCTTTCTTT.

This clonotype came up a few times. The genes are TRBV21-1 and TRBJ2-1; the table's D call, TRBD1, was not checked against the DNA. TRBJ2-7 explains the end of the DNA better; the J call may be wrong. TRBV21-1 is a pseudogene. The CDR3 length is 18 residues. The CDR3 DNA reads as TGTGCCAGCAGCAAAGGCGGCCTGGTGCAGGGGCGCTTCTATGAGCAGTACTTC. This translates into CASSKGGLVQGRFYEQYF.

The genes are TRBV2 and TRBJ2-7; 10 nucleotides line up with TRBD2. TRBJ2-5 explains the end of the DNA better; the J call may be wrong. The CDR3 covers 15 residues. Germline CDR1 and CDR2: SNHLY and FYNNEI. CDR3 protein: CASRLELAGTETQYF. The CDR3 coding sequence is TGTGCCAGCAGGTTGGAACTAGCGGGGACGGAGACCCAGTACTTC.

Worth noting for this clonotype: One end of the junction is discordant with germline, which a read error may explain. The chain is built from TRBV10-3 and TRBJ1-2; maybe TRBD1 (6 bases). CDR1 and CDR2 (germline): ENHRY, SYGVKD. The CDR3 runs to 11 residues. CDR3 nucleotide sequence: TGTGTCATCAGTGAGGGGGGCGGCTACACCTTC. Translated: CVISEGGGYTF.